The T cell receptor (beta chain) described here comes from a study of CD8+CD57+ T cells in acquired aplastic anemia. Across the study: The sorted CD4+ and CD8+ cells yielded an average about 3.5 ug of DNA. Study conclusions and caveats: Overlap between patients and controls comprised 25 to 35 CD8+ CDR3 sequences.

To note about this clonotype: Its antigen is still unknown.

It was patients with CD8+CD57+ cell expansion by flow cytometry who were chosen for sequencing. Among the patients, all had severe acquired aplastic anemia. Trimming took 0 bases from V and 7 from J, leaving 15 bases between them. Germline V gives CDR1 DFQATT, CDR2 SNEGSKA (reference sequence). The CDR3 spans 15 residues. TCR beta VDJ and CDR3 profiling used genomic DNA as template. TCRdb reanalysed the reads using MiXCR and keeps one entry per CDR3 protein. The repertoire holds some 98,000 distinct CDR3 sequences, with about 63% as singletons. This chain uses TRBV20-1 with TRBJ2-2; maybe TRBD1 (6 bases). Sequencing input: sorted CD4+, CD8+, or CD8+CD57+ T cells (not recorded which) from PBMCs. The sequence was collected from a human donor with aplastic anemia. CDR3 in DNA: TGCAGTGCTAGAGATCTGTGGGGGCAGGTCGGGGAGCTGTTTTTT. Protein: CSARDLWGQVGELFF.